This TCR beta chain was captured in a study of beta chain features in type 1 diabetes. Trimming cost V 5 bases and J 11 bases; bases outside gene matches: 8. Germline CDR1 is SGHTA and CDR2 is FQGNSA. CDR3 size: 13 residues. cDNA synthesis used the whole RNA isolate, giving expressed TCRB sequences. Some clones are missing from TCRdb's copy, which holds only in-frame ones; the method was immunoSEQ multiplex PCR. The sample yields some 410,000 clones, roughly 13% seen once. The chain uses TRBV7-2 and TRBJ2-1; 8 nucleotides match TRBD1. The clonotype comes from a man between 25 and 39 years old in good health. Specimen: naive CD4+ T cells from blood. The CDR3 protein is CASSPGTGLKQFF. CDR3 nucleotides: TGTGCCAGCAGCCCGGGGACAGGCCTCAAGCAGTTCTTC.